This T cell receptor beta chain was recovered during a study of blood T cell repertoires in COVID-19. Across the study: The United States, Italy and Spain supplied acute and convalescent COVID-19 samples.

Participants reported their clinical history, and cohort assignment relied on those reports. This CDR3 is built from 14 residues. Looked up from germline, CDR1 is SGHTA and CDR2 is FQGTGA. Trimming removed 3 bases from V and 4 bases from J; junction bases left unmatched: 4. The protocol was immunoSEQ multiplex PCR, while the TCRdb copy is restricted to in-frame clones and leaves out a portion. The table includes roughly 250,000 clones, approximately 91% detected once. The sample comprised PBMCs or T cells enriched from blood (not recorded which). The rearrangement uses TRBV7-3 and TRBJ1-1; the match to TRBD1 covers 8 bases. This sequence was found in a woman aged 40 to 55 with acute COVID-19. CDR3 residues: CASSFQGASTEAFF. CDR3 sequence (DNA): TGTGCCAGCAGCTTCCAGGGGGCAAGCACTGAAGCTTTCTTT. Complete variable domain (other parts from reference TRBV7-3 and TRBJ1-1): GAGVSQTPSNKVTEKGKYVELRCDPISGHTALYWYRQSLGQGPEFLIYFQGTGAADDSGLPNDRFFAVRPEGSVSTLKIQRTERGDSAVYLCASSFQGASTEAFFGQGTRLTVV.